The 21 T cell receptor beta chains below were found in one sample sequenced in a study of shared clonotypes between healthy human individuals. The assay was immunoSEQ multiplex PCR, and TCRdb's table has in-frame clones only and misses some. This table has roughly 650,000 clones, almost 97% appearing once. The specimen was naive CD4+ T cells sorted from blood. Subset of the sample: CD45RA+ positively selected. The receptors originated from a woman aged 30 to 39 in good health.

This clone was seen more than once but under ten times. The chain employs TRBV6-5 and TRBJ1-2; unclear D gene. This CDR3 is built from 15 residues. V lost 6 bases, J lost 0 bases, and 14 bases lay in between. Germline V lookup: CDR1 MNHEY, CDR2 SVGAGI. The CDR3 sequence: CASRGRGGANYGYTF. The CDR3 DNA reads as TGTGCCAGCAGGGGCCGAGGAGGTGCTAACTATGGCTACACCTTC.

This chain connects TRBV2 to TRBJ1-1, with D possibly matching TRBD1 (5 bases). Germline V lookup: CDR1 SNHLY, CDR2 FYNNEI. This CDR3 contains 16 residues. V was clipped by 2 bases and J by 4 bases, with 17 bases between them. The CDR3 DNA reads TGTGCCAGCAGTGAACAACCCGGGCAGCAGGGCACTGAAGCTTTCTTT. This codes for CASSEQPGQQGTEAFF.

The rearrangement joins TRBV6-5 to TRBJ2-4; 9 bases align to TRBD1. The CDR3 is made up of 15 amino acids. Trimming took 6 bases from V and 7 from J; bases not matched to a gene: 10. CDR1 is MNHEY, CDR2 SVGAGI, per germline. Written as DNA, the CDR3 is TGTGCCAGCAGCCCAACGGGACAGGGAGGGAACATTCAGTACTTC. Its protein is CASSPTGQGGNIQYF.

This chain connects TRBV4-2 to TRBJ2-2; no clear D gene. CDR3 length equals 14 residues. The ends were cut back, 0 bases at V and 4 bases at J, with 6 bases in the middle. CDR1 and CDR2 (germline): LGHNA, YNFKEQ. This CDR3 is CASSQDRVTGELFF. The DNA for the CDR3 is TGTGCCAGCAGCCAAGATCGGGTCACCGGGGAGCTGTTTTTT.

The chain combines TRBV6-9 with TRBJ1-5; maybe TRBD1 (6 bases). V lost 4 bases and J lost 6, with 10 bases in between. The V gene's germline CDR1 is MNHGY and CDR2 SVAAGI. This CDR3 spans 13 amino acids. CDR3 protein: CASSLQGGQPQHF. CDR3 bases: TGTGCCAGCAGTTTACAGGGAGGTCAGCCCCAGCATTTT.

The chain carries TRBV19 and TRBJ1-2, with TRBD1 matching 9 bases. J lost 5 bases, V lost 6 bases, and 4 bases had no gene match. This CDR3 has 13 amino acids. CDR1 is LNHDA, CDR2 SQIVND, per germline (reference sequence). The CDR3 region has the DNA TGTGCCAGTAGGGTCGGACAGGGGTATGGCTACACCTTC. It translates to CASRVGQGYGYTF.

The chain carries TRBV11-1 and TRBJ1-1; maybe TRBD1 (5 bases). This CDR3 is 12 amino acids long. The germline V gene encodes CDR1 SGHAT and CDR2 FQDESV (reference sequence). Trimming took 6 bases from V and 8 from J, leaving 13 bases between them. CDR3 DNA: TGTGCCAGCAGATCCAGGTCAGGGGAAGCTTTCTTT. It specifies CASRSRSGEAFF.

The CDR3 nucleotides are TGTGCCAGCTCACTAACCGGACAGGGGGAAACTAGCAATCAGCCCCAGCATTTT. It translates to CASSLTGQGETSNQPQHF. The chain employs TRBV18 and TRBJ1-5; 10 bases are shared with TRBD1. V was pared by 4 bases and J by 0 bases, with 9 bases of the junction left unmatched. CDR1 is KGHSH, CDR2 LQKENI, per germline. This CDR3 is 18 amino acids long.

V gene TRBV7-6 combines with J gene TRBJ1-1, with D possibly TRBD1 on 6 matching bases. The CDR3 is made up of 14 amino acids. Germline loops: CDR1 SGHVS, CDR2 FNYEAQ. Trimming removed 5 bases from V and 5 bases from J, with 15 bases in between. DNA of the CDR3: TGTGCCAGCAGCCAACAGGGCGTAGGGACTGAAGCTTTCTTT. It is translated as CASSQQGVGTEAFF.

To note about this clone: A read error may account for a junction end that differs from germline. The rearrangement uses TRBV10-3 and TRBJ2-5, with D possibly being TRBD1 (5 bases). Looked up from germline, CDR1 is ENHRY and CDR2 is SYGVKD. This CDR3 has 14 amino acids. CDR3 DNA: TGTGCCATCAGAGAGTCAGGGAACCAAGAGACCCAGTACTTC. Its translation is CAIRESGNQETQYF.

The sample holds one count of this clone. This rearrangement joins TRBV29-1 to TRBJ1-1; D might be TRBD1 (5 bases). Trimming took off 5 bases at V and 0 bases at J, with 10 bases between the two ends. The germline V gene encodes CDR1 SQVTM and CDR2 ANQGSEA. The CDR3 spans 13 residues. CDR3 coding DNA: TGCAGCGTTACGACAGCAATGAACACTGAAGCTTTCTTT. Translated, it gives CSVTTAMNTEAFF.

The V call is TRBV27, the J call TRBJ2-1; D might be TRBD2 (7 bases). Germline V CDR1 and CDR2: MNHEY, SMNVEV (reference sequence). Between the trimmed V and J ends, which lost 0 bases and 5 bases, there was a span of 11 bases. This CDR3 region has 15 residues. The CDR3 loop reads CASSLSRGGNNEQFF. As DNA, the CDR3 is TGTGCCAGCAGTTTATCGAGGGGGGGGAACAATGAGCAGTTCTTC.

This sequence joins TRBV5-4 and TRBJ1-6; TRBD1 matches 7 bases. The CDR3 is 15 residues long. Germline V CDR1 and CDR2: SGHNT, YYREEE (reference sequence). The trim removed 2 bases at V and 6 bases at J, leaving 5 bases unmatched. The CDR3 DNA follows: TGTGCCAGCAGCTTTGGGACAGTTATTAATTCACCCCTCCACTTT. Its translation is CASSFGTVINSPLHF. Variable domain in full (rest from reference TRBV5-4 and TRBJ1-6): ETGVTQSPTHLIKTRGQQVTLRCSSQSGHNTVSWYQQALGQGPQFIFQYYREEENGRGNFPPRFSGLQFPNYSSELNVNALELDDSALYLCASSFGTVINSPLHFGNGTRLTVT.

This chain uses TRBV10-3 with TRBJ1-5; 12 nucleotides align to TRBD1. The germline gives CDR1 ENHRY, CDR2 SYGVKD. V gave up 8 bases and J gave up 7 bases; unmatched junction bases: 0. CDR3 length: 12 residues. This CDR3 is CAIGTGGQPQHF. The CDR3 nucleotides are TGTGCCATCGGGACAGGGGGCCAGCCCCAGCATTTT.

The V call is TRBV27, the J call TRBJ2-5; 13 nucleotides match TRBD2. V was clipped by 4 bases and J by 3 bases; unmatched bases: 5. The germline gives CDR1 MNHEY, CDR2 SMNVEV (reference sequence). This CDR3 comprises 16 residues. CDR3 amino acids: CASSSPTSGRKETQYF. In nucleotides, the CDR3 is TGTGCCAGCAGTTCTCCGACTAGCGGGAGGAAAGAGACCCAGTACTTC.

This rearrangement joins TRBV5-8 to TRBJ2-3, with 10 nucleotides matching TRBD2. Losses at the gene ends were 5 bases for V and 1 base for J; bases not matched to a gene: 7. Per germline, CDR1 SGHTS and CDR2 YDEGEE. The CDR3 contains 16 residues. The CDR3 loop is CASRKTSGSGTDTQYF. In nucleotides, the CDR3 is TGTGCCAGCAGAAAGACTAGCGGGTCTGGCACAGATACGCAGTATTTT.

The chain employs TRBV28 and TRBJ2-1; no clear D gene. Trimming took off 8 bases at V and 0 bases at J, with 14 bases between the two ends. From germline, CDR1 is MDHEN and CDR2 SYDVKM. The CDR3 contains 15 residues. The CDR3 bases are TGTGCCAGCGGAAACGTGGGTAGCTCCTACAATGAGCAGTTCTTC. Its translation is CASGNVGSSYNEQFF.

This clone showed up just once. The J gene is TRBJ2-7, the V gene TRBV5-1; TRBD2 matches at 8 bases. Germline loops: CDR1 SGHRS, CDR2 YFSETQ. The V and J ends lost 5 bases and 1 base, in that order; junction bases with no gene match: 11. CDR3 length: 16 amino acids. CDR3 DNA: TGCGCCAGCAGTGGGCGGCGGGAGGACTCTTCCTACGAGCAGTACTTC. It specifies CASSGRREDSSYEQYF.

The V and J genes are TRBV28 and TRBJ2-7; TRBD1 is a possible D gene (6 bases). V lost 4 bases to trimming and J lost 2 bases, with 12 bases between them. In germline, CDR1 is MDHEN, CDR2 SYDVKM. This CDR3 is built from 14 residues. CDR3 DNA sequence: TGTGCCAGCAGTTCGGGACACATCACCTACGAGCAGTACTTC. Its translation: CASSSGHITYEQYF.

V usage is TRBV30 and J usage is TRBJ2-2; 8 bases are shared with TRBD2. The CDR3 is made up of 16 amino acids. CDR1 is GTSNPN, CDR2 SVGIG, per germline (reference sequence). V shed 4 bases and J 4 bases; nucleotides not matched to a gene: 11. CDR3 sequence (DNA): TGTGCCTGGATATACGGGGGGGAGATGAGCACCGGGGAGCTGTTTTTT. The encoded protein is CAWIYGGEMSTGELFF.

V gene TRBV7-3 combines with J gene TRBJ2-5; TRBD2 might be the D (6 bases). The ends were cut back, 3 bases at V and 5 bases at J, with 16 bases in the middle. The CDR3 extends over 15 amino acids. Germline V lookup: CDR1 SGHTA, CDR2 FQGTGA. CDR3 in amino acids: CASSFSGGKMETQYF. Here the CDR3 DNA reads TGTGCCAGCAGCTTCTCCGGCGGGAAGATGGAGACCCAGTACTTC.